Each of the 21 T cell receptor beta chains below was sequenced from the same sample in a study of post-analysis software for immune sequencing data. Findings and limits, study-wide: Five or six TRBV segments were significantly more frequent in patients than in controls. TRBV5-6, TRBV5-1 and TRBV20-1 were among these segments.

Antigens of these TCRs are unknown. Libraries were made from TCR beta cDNA, and they carried unique molecular identifiers. TCRdb fed the PCR reads into MiXCR, producing one record per CDR3 protein. Of some 370,000 distinct CDR3 sequences detected, less than 40% appear once; the ten largest clones hold 13%. Source material: blood. These receptors all stem from a girl between 5 and 17 years old with multiple sclerosis.

The chain has TRBV30 and TRBJ2-1; a weak D match, TRBD2 (5 bases). The CDR3 contains 14 residues. The germline V and J ends were trimmed by 2 bases and 0 bases, with 8 bases remaining between them. Looked up from germline, CDR1 is GTSNPN and CDR2 is SVGIG (reference sequence). The CDR3 sequence: CAWSLASSYNEQFF. DNA for the CDR3: TGTGCCTGGAGTCTAGCTAGCTCCTACAATGAGCAGTTCTTC. The variable domain in full, completed from reference TRBV30 and TRBJ2-1, reads SQTIHQWPATLVQPVGSPLSLECTVEGTSNPNLYWYRQAAGRGLQLLFYSVGIGQISSEVPQNLSASRPQDRQFILSSKKLLLSDSGFYLCAWSLASSYNEQFFGPGTRLTVL.

V usage is TRBV7-9 and J usage is TRBJ2-7; 8 nucleotides align to TRBD1. This CDR3 is built from 16 residues. The germline V gene has CDR1 SEHNR and CDR2 FQNEAQ (reference sequence). V was clipped by 2 bases and J by 0 bases; unmatched bases: 6. The CDR3 region has the DNA TGTGCCAGCAGCTTAAGGGGACAGGCCAGCTCCTACGAGCAGTACTTC. Residues: CASSLRGQASSYEQYF.

This clonotype was seen at least ten times. V and J are TRBV5-1 and TRBJ2-1; 11 nucleotides agree with TRBD2. V lost 4 bases and J lost 0; bases outside the gene matches: 3. This CDR3 contains 16 residues. Germline values: CDR1 SGHRS, CDR2 YFSETQ. DNA for the CDR3: TGCGCCAGCAGCCTAGCGGGGGGAAGCTCCTACAATGAGCAGTTCTTC. This sequence encodes CASSLAGGSSYNEQFF.

This rearrangement joins TRBV6-5 to TRBJ2-7; a weak D match, TRBD1 (7 bases). Germline assignment: CDR1 MNHEY and CDR2 SVGAGI. The CDR3 length is 14 residues. Trimming took off 2 bases at V and 5 bases at J, with 13 bases between the two ends. The CDR3 sequence is CASSYGQGGHEQYF. DNA of the CDR3: TGTGCCAGCAGTTACGGGCAGGGGGGACACGAGCAGTACTTC.

The chain is built from TRBV7-9 and TRBJ1-2; the match to TRBD1 covers 7 bases. V dropped 5 bases and J dropped 4; count of bases not matched to a gene: 13. The CDR3 has 16 residues. Germline CDR1 and CDR2: SEHNR and FQNEAQ (reference sequence). As DNA, the CDR3 is TGTGCCAGCAGCCCCACAGGGGCCCGGGGCCTCTATGGCTACACCTTC. It specifies CASSPTGARGLYGYTF.

This clonotype appeared a few times. This sequence joins TRBV29-1 and TRBJ2-7, with D maybe TRBD1 (6 bases). This CDR3 has 12 amino acids. Between the trimmed V and J ends, which lost 5 bases and 6 bases, there was a span of 14 bases. Germline lookup yields CDR1 SQVTM and CDR2 ANQGSEA. The CDR3 spells CSVTQQGTEQYF. CDR3 in DNA: TGCAGCGTTACCCAACAGGGCACCGAGCAGTACTTC.

The CDR3 loop reads CASSQEGVEQYF. For the CDR3, the DNA is TGTGCCAGCAGCCAAGAGGGGGTGGAGCAGTACTTC. The chain uses TRBV3-1 and TRBJ2-7, with D perhaps given as TRBD1 or TRBD2 (5 bases each). The CDR3 spans 12 residues. CDR1 is LGHDT and CDR2 is YNNKEL in the germline V gene (reference sequence). Trimming cost V 0 bases and J 7 bases, with 7 bases left between them.

The rearrangement joins TRBV4-1 to TRBJ2-1; TRBD2 aligns across 7 bases. J lost 8 bases, V lost 1 base, and 8 bases had no gene match. CDR3 length: 15 residues. CDR1 and CDR2 from the germline V gene are MGHRA and YSYEKL. The CDR3 protein is CASSQGWGSGDEQFF. CDR3 nucleotide sequence: TGCGCCAGCAGCCAAGGGTGGGGCAGCGGGGATGAGCAGTTCTTC.

The chain is built from TRBV27 and TRBJ2-7, with 10 bases fitting TRBD2. Germline V CDR1 and CDR2: MNHEY, SMNVEV (reference sequence). The ends lost 4 bases at V and 9 bases at J; junction bases unmatched: 12. The length of the CDR3 is 15 residues. This CDR3 is CASSSSTSGVWVQYF. In DNA, the CDR3 is TGTGCCAGCAGTTCGAGCACTAGCGGGGTATGGGTGCAGTACTTC.

As concerns this clonotype: A much larger clone differs by one base, so this may be a read error. The chain uses TRBV5-1 and TRBJ2-1; D gene ambiguous. From germline, CDR1 is SGHRS and CDR2 YFSETQ. The CDR3 covers 15 residues. Trimming shortened V by 0 bases and J by 4 bases, and 11 bases separated the two germline ends. CDR3 nucleotides: TGCGCCAGCAGCTTGGGGGAAGGCTGGTACAATGAGCAGTTCTTC. Protein product: CASSLGEGWYNEQFF.

Many counts were recorded for this clonotype. CDR3 region: CASSQTLAGGLKETQYF. Written as DNA, the CDR3 is TGCGCCAGCAGCCAGACACTAGCGGGGGGGCTCAAGGAGACCCAGTACTTC. This chain uses TRBV4-1 with TRBJ2-5; 13 bases fit TRBD2. CDR3 length: 17 residues. V lost 3 bases, J lost 5 bases, and 9 bases stayed unmatched. Looked up from germline, CDR1 is MGHRA and CDR2 is YSYEKL.

This clonotype was counted only a few times. This chain connects TRBV3-1 to TRBJ2-6, with 8 bases identical to TRBD1. The germline gives CDR1 LGHDT, CDR2 YNNKEL (reference sequence). The trim removed 1 base at V and 0 bases at J, leaving 5 bases unmatched. This CDR3 contains 18 residues. CDR3 loop: CASSQGTGLLSGANVLTF. CDR3 bases: TGTGCCAGCAGCCAAGGGACAGGGCTACTCTCTGGGGCCAACGTCCTGACTTTC.

This clonotype has more than one count but fewer than ten. This chain uses TRBV12-3 or TRBV12-4 with TRBJ2-7; D gene unclear. Trimming removed 6 bases at V and 4 bases at J, with 13 bases between. The CDR3 is made up of 13 amino acids. CDR3 amino acids: CASSRFGFYEQYF. In DNA form, the CDR3 reads TGTGCCAGCAGCCGGTTCGGATTTTACGAGCAGTACTTC.

The V call is TRBV20-1, the J call TRBJ2-1; 7 bases line up with TRBD2. Germline assignment: CDR1 DFQATT and CDR2 SNEGSKA (reference sequence). J gave up 0 bases and V 1 base, and 12 bases lay outside the gene matches. The length of the CDR3 is 18 residues. The CDR3 is CSARAGLAVLSSYNEQFF. Written as DNA, the CDR3 is TGCAGTGCTAGAGCCGGGCTAGCGGTTTTGAGCTCCTACAATGAGCAGTTCTTC.

The rearrangement uses TRBV28 and TRBJ2-6; D may be TRBD1 (5 bases). In germline, CDR1 is MDHEN, CDR2 SYDVKM. The CDR3 has 19 amino acids. V was pared by 6 bases and J by 0 bases, with 21 bases between. The CDR3 spells CASRAPYGAGVSGANVLTF. CDR3 DNA: TGTGCCAGCAGGGCCCCGTATGGGGCCGGAGTCTCTGGGGCCAACGTCCTGACTTTC.

The sample holds a few counts of this clonotype. The rearrangement joins TRBV25-1 to TRBJ2-7; the match to TRBD1 covers 9 bases. The CDR3 sequence is 14 residues long. CDR1 is MGHDK, CDR2 SYGVNS, per germline. J gave up 3 bases and V 3 bases, and 3 bases lay outside the gene matches. This CDR3 is CASSETGGRYEQYF. For the CDR3, the DNA is TGTGCCAGCAGTGAGACAGGGGGACGCTACGAGCAGTACTTC.

This clonotype was observed a few times. The J gene is TRBJ2-1, the V gene TRBV6-6, with D hard to call. This CDR3 contains 15 residues. In germline, CDR1 is MNHNY, CDR2 SVGAGI (reference sequence). V was cut by 0 bases and J by 7 bases, with 13 bases left in between. The CDR3 coding sequence is TGTGCCAGCAGTTACTCAGGCTTAACCGGGAATGAGCAGTTCTTC. Translated: CASSYSGLTGNEQFF.

This clonotype was observed a few times. The V and J genes are TRBV5-1 and TRBJ2-5; either TRBD1 or TRBD2 may supply D (6 bases each). CDR3 size: 14 residues. Germline V gives CDR1 SGHRS, CDR2 YFSETQ. V dropped 3 bases and J dropped 9 bases, with 18 bases sitting between them. CDR3 in DNA: TGCGCCAGCAGCTCCGCCGGGGGCTACGAGGCCCAGTACTTC. Amino acid sequence: CASSSAGGYEAQYF.

The V gene is TRBV12-3 or TRBV12-4, the J gene TRBJ1-2, with 8 bases identical to TRBD1. The V and J ends lost 5 bases and 6 bases, in that order; junction bases with no gene match: 5. The CDR3 runs to 13 residues. CDR3 amino acids: CASSIDRGNGYTF. As DNA, the CDR3 is TGTGCCAGCAGTATAGACAGGGGTAATGGCTACACCTTC.

The table lists this clonotype with a count of one. The junction departs from the called germline gene at one end, perhaps through a read error. This chain uses TRBV15 with TRBJ1-2, with a tentative D call TRBD1 (6 bases). The CDR3 loop spans 14 amino acids. Germline V lookup: CDR1 LNHNV, CDR2 YYDKDF (reference sequence). The CDR3 nucleotides read TGTGCCACCAGCAGAGATCGAACAGGGCATGGCTGCACCTTC. Translated, it gives CATSRDRTGHGCTF.

The chain couples TRBV7-9 to TRBJ2-1; either TRBD1 or TRBD2 may fit D (6 bases each). The CDR3 loop spans 14 amino acids. The V gene lost 5 bases and the J gene lost 6 bases, with 14 bases spanning the gap. From germline, CDR1 is SEHNR and CDR2 FQNEAQ (reference sequence). CDR3 DNA sequence: TGTGCCAGCAGCCCCCGGGGGCCAGGCAATGAGCAGTTCTTC. Residues: CASSPRGPGNEQFF.